This T cell receptor (beta chain) was captured by sequencing in a study of CXCR3-negative and CXCR3-positive naive CD8 T cells. Study results and caveats: Similar TRBV-TRBJ usage characterized naive CXCR3-negative and CXCR3-positive cells; memory cells differed. Diversity proved comparably high across both naive subsets and much lower in memory CD8+ cells.

The study made its TRB cDNA libraries by 5' RACE, adding UMI labels. TCRdb reprocessed the 5' RACE reads and reports one entry per CDR3 protein, with no DNA. This listing includes under 85,000 distinct CDR3 sequences. CD8+ T cell subsets were each sorted in triplicate, approximately 270,000 cells apiece. Naive CD8+ T cells displayed a CD45RO-CCR7+CD27+CD95- phenotype. In the case of this clonotype: Its antigen is still unknown.

Germline values: CDR1 SQVTM, CDR2 ANQGSEA. This CDR3 region has 13 residues. The gene calls are TRBV29-1 and TRBJ1-3. Sequenced: naive CXCR3- CD8+ T cells from blood. The subset was: CD45RO-CCR7+CD27+CD95- naive CD8+ T cells lacking CXCR3 (TNR3-). The clonotype comes from a human donor in good health. Some clones in this sample may be carry-over from other donors' samples. CDR3 sequence reads: CSVGGDSGNTIYF.